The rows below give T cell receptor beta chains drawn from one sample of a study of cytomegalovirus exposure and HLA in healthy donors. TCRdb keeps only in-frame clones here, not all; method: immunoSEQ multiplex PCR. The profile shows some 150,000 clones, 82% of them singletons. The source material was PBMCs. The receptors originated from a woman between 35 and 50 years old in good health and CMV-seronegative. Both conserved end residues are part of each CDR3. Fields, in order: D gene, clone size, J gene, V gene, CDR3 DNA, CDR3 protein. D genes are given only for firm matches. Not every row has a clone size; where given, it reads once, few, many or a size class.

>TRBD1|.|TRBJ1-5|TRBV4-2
TGTGCCAGCAGCCAAGATGGGACAGGGGGCTTTCAGCCCCAGCATTTT
CASSQDGTGGFQPQHF
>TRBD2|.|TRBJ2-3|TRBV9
TGTGCCAGCAACCAAGCGGGAGCGGTAGATACGCAGTATTTT
CASNQAGAVDTQYF
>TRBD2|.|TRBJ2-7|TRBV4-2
TGTGCCAGCAGCCAAGATCTAGTGGGAGGGCGGGAGCAGTACTTC
CASSQDLVGGREQYF
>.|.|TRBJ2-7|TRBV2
TGTGCCAGCAGTGAAGAGGGGATCTACGAGCAGTACTTC
CASSEEGIYEQYF
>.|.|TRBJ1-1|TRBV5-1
TGCGCCAGCAGCCGATACCCAGGGGACACTGAAGCTTTCTTT
CASSRYPGDTEAFF
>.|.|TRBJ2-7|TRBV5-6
TGTGCCAGCAGCTTGGCGGCCTACGAGCAGTACTTC
CASSLAAYEQYF
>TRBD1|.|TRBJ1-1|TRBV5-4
TGTGCCAGCAGCCCAGGTGGAGGTACAGGGGGCGCTTTCTTT
CASSPGGGTGGAFF
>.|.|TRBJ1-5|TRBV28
TGTGCCAGCAGTTTGAGTGGTCAGCCCCAGCATTTT
CASSLSGQPQHF
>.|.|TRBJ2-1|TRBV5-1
TGCGCCAGCAGCCGAGGGAGCTCAGACAATGAGCAGTTCTTC
CASSRGSSDNEQFF
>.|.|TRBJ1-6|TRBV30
TGTGCCGAGGGCCGGAGCTCCTATAATTCACCCCTCCACTTT
CAEGRSSYNSPLHF
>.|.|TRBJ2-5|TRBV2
TGTGCCAGCAGTCAAATGTTAGCCCCCGAGGCGGAGACCCAGTACTTC
CASSQMLAPEAETQYF
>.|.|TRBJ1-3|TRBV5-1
TGCGCCAGCAGCTTTTATAGCTCTGGAAACACCATATATTTT
CASSFYSSGNTIYF
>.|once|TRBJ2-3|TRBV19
TGTGCCAGTTCTAGGCAAGGCACAGATACGCAGTATTTT
CASSRQGTDTQYF
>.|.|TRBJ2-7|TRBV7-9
TGTGCCAGCAGCTTAATGGTGGCGGGGACCTACGAGCAGTACTTC
CASSLMVAGTYEQYF